The text below deals with one T cell receptor beta chain. This sample is part of a study of cytomegalovirus exposure and HLA in healthy donors. The CDR3 length is 14 residues. V trimming: 6 bases; J trimming: 6 bases; junction bases outside the gene matches: 11. CDR1 and CDR2 from the germline V gene are SQVTM and ANQGSEA. The PCR made use of 60 Vbeta and 13 Jbeta primers. Some clones are missing from TCRdb's copy, which holds only in-frame ones; the method was immunoSEQ multiplex PCR. The sample lists some 150,000 clones; about 61% were seen once. The chain joins TRBV29-1 to TRBJ1-2, with TRBD1 matching over 9 bases. The sequence came from a woman aged 40 to 50 in good health and CMV-seronegative. The sequencing sample was made of PBMCs. The CDR3 here is CSVHRGQGGDGYTF. The CDR3 DNA reads as TGCAGCGTCCACAGGGGACAGGGTGGGGATGGCTACACCTTC.